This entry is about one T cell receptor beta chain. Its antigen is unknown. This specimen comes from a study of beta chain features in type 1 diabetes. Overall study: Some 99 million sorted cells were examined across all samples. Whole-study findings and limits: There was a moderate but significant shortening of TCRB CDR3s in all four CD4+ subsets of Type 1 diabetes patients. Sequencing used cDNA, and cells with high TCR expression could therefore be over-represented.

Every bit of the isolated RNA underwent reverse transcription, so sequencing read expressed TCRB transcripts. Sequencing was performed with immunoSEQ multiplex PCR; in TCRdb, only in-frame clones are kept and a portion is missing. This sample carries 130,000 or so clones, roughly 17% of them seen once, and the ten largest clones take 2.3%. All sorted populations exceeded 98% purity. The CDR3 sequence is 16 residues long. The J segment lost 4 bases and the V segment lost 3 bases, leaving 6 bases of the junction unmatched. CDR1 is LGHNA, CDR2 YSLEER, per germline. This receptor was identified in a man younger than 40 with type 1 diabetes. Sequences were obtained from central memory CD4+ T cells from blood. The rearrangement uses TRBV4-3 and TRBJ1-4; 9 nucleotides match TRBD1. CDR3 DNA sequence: TGCGCCAGCAGCCATTCTACAGGGGGCTTTAATGAAAAACTGTTTTTT. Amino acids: CASSHSTGGFNEKLFF.